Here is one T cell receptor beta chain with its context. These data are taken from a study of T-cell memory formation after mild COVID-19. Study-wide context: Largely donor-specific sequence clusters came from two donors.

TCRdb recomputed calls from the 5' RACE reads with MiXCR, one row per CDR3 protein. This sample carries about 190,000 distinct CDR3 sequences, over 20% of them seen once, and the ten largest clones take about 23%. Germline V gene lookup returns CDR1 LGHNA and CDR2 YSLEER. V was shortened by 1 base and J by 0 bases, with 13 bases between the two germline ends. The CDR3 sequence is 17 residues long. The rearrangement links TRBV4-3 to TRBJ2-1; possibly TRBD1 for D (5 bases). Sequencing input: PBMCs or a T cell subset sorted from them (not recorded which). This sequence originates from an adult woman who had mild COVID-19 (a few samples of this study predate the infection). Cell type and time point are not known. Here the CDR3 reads CASSQVSRENSYNEQFF. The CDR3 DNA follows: TGCGCCAGCAGCCAAGTGAGCAGGGAAAACTCCTACAATGAGCAGTTCTTC.